This T cell receptor (beta chain) emerged from a study of regulatory T cells in long-lasting Graves disease. Study information: A definition of persistent Graves' disease required over 5 years of antithyroid drugs plus positive TSH receptor antibodies.

Time point denoted: persistent/refractory GD, antithyroid drugs over 5 years with positive TRAb. PBMC-derived RNA was used for the TCR library. Clinicians diagnosed Graves' disease using American Thyroid Association guidelines. Roughly 9.6-milliliter peripheral blood samples went into EDTA tubes. Both iRepertoire HTBI primers and Arm-PCR of CDR3 regions were used to build the TCR beta libraries. Methods used by the authors: The samples included around 60 TRBV and some 15 TRBJ segments. TCRdb re-called the multiplex PCR reads through MiXCR, storing one row per CDR3 protein. The V and J calls follow TCRdb's processing rather than the paper's. The top ten clones hold 45% to 70% of a sample with around 300,000 distinct CDR3 sequences, around 23% of them seen once. CDR1 is SNHLY, CDR2 FYNNEI, per germline. Trimming removed 6 bases at V and 3 bases at J, with 20 bases between. The CDR3 extends over 17 amino acids.

The V gene is TRBV2, the J gene TRBJ2-2; no definite D call. The sample was peripheral blood mononuclear cells (PBMCs), taken when the disease was refractory, from a patient treated with antithyroid drugs. This clonotype originated in a female donor with Graves disease. CDR3 residues: CASRFDDTTWDTGELFF. CDR3 coding DNA: TGTGCCAGCAGATTTGACGATACAACGTGGGACACCGGGGAGCTGTTTTTT. The whole variable domain, filled in from reference TRBV2 and TRBJ2-2, reads EPEVTQTPSHQVTQMGQEVILRCVPISNHLYFYWYRQILGQKVEFLVSFYNNEISEKSEIFDDQFSVERPDGSNFTLKIRSTKLEDSAMYFCASRFDDTTWDTGELFFGEGSRLTVL.